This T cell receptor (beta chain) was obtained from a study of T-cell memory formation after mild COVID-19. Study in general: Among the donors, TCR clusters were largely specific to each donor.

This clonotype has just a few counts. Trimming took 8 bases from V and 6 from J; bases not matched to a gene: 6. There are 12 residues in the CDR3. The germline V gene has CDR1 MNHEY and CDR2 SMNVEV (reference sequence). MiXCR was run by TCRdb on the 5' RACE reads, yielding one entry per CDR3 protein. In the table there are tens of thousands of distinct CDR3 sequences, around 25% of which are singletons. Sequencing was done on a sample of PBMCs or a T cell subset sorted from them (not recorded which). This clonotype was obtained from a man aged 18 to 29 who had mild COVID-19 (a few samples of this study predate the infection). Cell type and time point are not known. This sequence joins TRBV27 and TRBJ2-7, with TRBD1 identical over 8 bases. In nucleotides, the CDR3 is TGTGCCAGCGGACAGGGTCCCCTCGAGCAGTACTTC. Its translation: CASGQGPLEQYF.